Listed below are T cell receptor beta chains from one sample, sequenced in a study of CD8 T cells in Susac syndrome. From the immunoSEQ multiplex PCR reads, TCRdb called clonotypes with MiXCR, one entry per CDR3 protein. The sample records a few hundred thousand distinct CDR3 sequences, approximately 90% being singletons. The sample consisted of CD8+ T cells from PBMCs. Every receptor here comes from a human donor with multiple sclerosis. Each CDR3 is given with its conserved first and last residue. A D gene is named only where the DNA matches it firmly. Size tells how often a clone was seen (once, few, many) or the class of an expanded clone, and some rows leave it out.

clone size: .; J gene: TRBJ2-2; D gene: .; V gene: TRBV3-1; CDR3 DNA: TGTGCCAGCAGCCACGTAGGGACCGGGGAGCTGTTTTTT; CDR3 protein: CASSHVGTGELFF
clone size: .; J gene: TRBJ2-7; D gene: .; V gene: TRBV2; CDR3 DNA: TGTGCCAGCAGTTGGGAGCCGGGACACGTATCCTACGAGCAGTACTTC; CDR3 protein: CASSWEPGHVSYEQYF
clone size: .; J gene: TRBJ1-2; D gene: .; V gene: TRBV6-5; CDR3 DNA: TGTGCCAGCAGTTACTCGGGGGGGTCTGGGGGCTACACCTTC; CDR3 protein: CASSYSGGSGGYTF
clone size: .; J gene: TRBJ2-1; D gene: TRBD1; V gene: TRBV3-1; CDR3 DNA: TGTGCCAGCAGCCAGGGGACAGGGGTAGTCGAGCAGTTCTTC; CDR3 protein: CASSQGTGVVEQFF
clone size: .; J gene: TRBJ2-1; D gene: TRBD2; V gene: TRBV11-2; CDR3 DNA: TGTGCCAGCAGCTTAGTAGCGGGGGGGGCAGAGGAGCAGTTCTTC; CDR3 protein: CASSLVAGGAEEQFF
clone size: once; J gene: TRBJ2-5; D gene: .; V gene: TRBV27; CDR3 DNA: TGTGCCACCAGAGGGGGGGGACTACCAGAGACCCAGTACTTC; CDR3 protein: CATRGGGLPETQYF
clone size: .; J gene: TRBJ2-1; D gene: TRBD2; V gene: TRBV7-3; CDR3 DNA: TGTGCCAGCAGCTTCCTAGCGGGGGGGCCTGACAATGAGCAGTTCTTC; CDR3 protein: CASSFLAGGPDNEQFF
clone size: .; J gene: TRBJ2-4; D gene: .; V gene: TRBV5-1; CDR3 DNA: TGCGCCAGCAGCTTGGATGGGGGATTGGAATTAGCCAAAAACATTCAGTACTTC; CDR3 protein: CASSLDGGLELAKNIQYF
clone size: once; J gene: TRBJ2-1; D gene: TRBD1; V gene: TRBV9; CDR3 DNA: TGTGCCAGCAGCCCACAAGACAGGGCCTCGTCCCAGTTCTTC; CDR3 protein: CASSPQDRASSQFF
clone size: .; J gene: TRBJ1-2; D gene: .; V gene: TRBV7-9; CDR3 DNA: TGTGCCAGCAGCTTAGGGGGACGGGGTATAGACTATGGCTACACCTTC; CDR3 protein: CASSLGGRGIDYGYTF
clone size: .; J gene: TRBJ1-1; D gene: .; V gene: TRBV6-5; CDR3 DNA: TGTGCCAGCAGTTACGCGGGGGCGGCCACTGAAGCTTTCTTT; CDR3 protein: CASSYAGAATEAFF
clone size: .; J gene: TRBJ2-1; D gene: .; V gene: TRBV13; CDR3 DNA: TGTGCCAGCAGCTTAGATGGGCCCGACCTCGAGCAGTTCTTC; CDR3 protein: CASSLDGPDLEQFF
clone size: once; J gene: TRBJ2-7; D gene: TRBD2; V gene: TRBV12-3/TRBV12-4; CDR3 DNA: TGTGCCAGCAGACCTGGACTAGCCAGGGCCTACGAGCAGTACTTC; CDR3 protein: CASRPGLARAYEQYF
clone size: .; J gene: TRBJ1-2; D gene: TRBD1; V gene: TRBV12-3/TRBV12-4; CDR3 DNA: TGTGCCAGCAGTCTGGACAGGGGTTGGGATGGCTACACCTTC; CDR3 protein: CASSLDRGWDGYTF
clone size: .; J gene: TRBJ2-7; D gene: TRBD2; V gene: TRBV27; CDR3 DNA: TGTGCCAGCAGTTTATCCGGACTAGCGGGAATCTACGAGCAGTACTTC; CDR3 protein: CASSLSGLAGIYEQYF
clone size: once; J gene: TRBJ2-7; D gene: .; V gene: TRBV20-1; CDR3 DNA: TGCAGTGCTAGAGACGGGGAGGGGACAGGACTAGTCGGCGAGCAGTACTTC; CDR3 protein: CSARDGEGTGLVGEQYF
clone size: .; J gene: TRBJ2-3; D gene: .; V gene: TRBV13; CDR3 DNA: TGTGCCAGCAGCTTTCTCCGCACAGATACGCAGTATTTT; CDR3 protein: CASSFLRTDTQYF
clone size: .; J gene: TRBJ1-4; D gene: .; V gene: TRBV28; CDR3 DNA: TGTGCCAGCAGTCCTAGGGGGGCGGATAATGAAAAACTGTTTTTT; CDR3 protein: CASSPRGADNEKLFF
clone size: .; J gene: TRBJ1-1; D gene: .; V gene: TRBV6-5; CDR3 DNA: TGTGCCAGCAGATTCAGGGTGAACACTGAAGCTTTCTTT; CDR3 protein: CASRFRVNTEAFF
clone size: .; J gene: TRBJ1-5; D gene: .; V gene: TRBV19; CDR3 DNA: TGTGCCAGTACGGTTTTAGGACAGCCCCAGCATTTT; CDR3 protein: CASTVLGQPQHF
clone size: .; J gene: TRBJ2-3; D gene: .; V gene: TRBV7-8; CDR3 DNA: TGTGCCAGCAGCTCAAGGGGGGACAGAACAGATACGCAGTATTTT; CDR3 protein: CASSSRGDRTDTQYF
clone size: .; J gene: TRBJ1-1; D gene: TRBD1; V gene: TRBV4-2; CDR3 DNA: TGTGCCAGCAGCCAAGATGGCGCAGGGGGCGGGATGAACACTGAAGCTTTCTTT; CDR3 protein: CASSQDGAGGGMNTEAFF
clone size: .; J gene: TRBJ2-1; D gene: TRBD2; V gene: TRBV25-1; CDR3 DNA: TGTGCCAGCCAAATGATCAGCGGGAGTTACAATGAGCAGTTCTTC; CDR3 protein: CASQMISGSYNEQFF
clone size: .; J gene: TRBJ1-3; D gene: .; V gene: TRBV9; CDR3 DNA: TGTGCCAGCAGCGTAGGTGCCAGTGGAAACACCATATATTTT; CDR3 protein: CASSVGASGNTIYF
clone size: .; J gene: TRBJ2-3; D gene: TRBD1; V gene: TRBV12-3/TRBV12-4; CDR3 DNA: TGTGCCAGCAGTTTAGGGGACAGGGCAGATACGCAGTATTTT; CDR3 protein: CASSLGDRADTQYF
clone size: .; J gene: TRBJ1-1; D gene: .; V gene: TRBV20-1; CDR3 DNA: TGCAGTGCTAGGTCAGGGAACACTGAAGCTTTCTTT; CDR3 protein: CSARSGNTEAFF
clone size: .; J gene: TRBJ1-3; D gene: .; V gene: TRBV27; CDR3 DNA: TGTGCCAGCAGGGACCCTACAGGGCGTGAGGGAAACACCATATATTTT; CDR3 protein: CASRDPTGREGNTIYF
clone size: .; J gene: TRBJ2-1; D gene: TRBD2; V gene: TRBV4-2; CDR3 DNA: TGTGCCAGCAGCCAAGACCCCGGGGGAACTAGCGGGGGGCTAGGGGGGTTCTTC; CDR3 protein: CASSQDPGGTSGGLGGFF
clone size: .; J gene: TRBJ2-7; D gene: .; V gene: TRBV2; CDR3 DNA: TGTGCCAGCAGCGAGCTATGGGGCGGATCCTACGAGCAGTACTTC; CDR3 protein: CASSELWGGSYEQYF
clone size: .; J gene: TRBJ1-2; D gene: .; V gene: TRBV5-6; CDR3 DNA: TGTGCCAGCAGCCAGGGACCCAACTATGGCTACACCTTC; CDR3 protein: CASSQGPNYGYTF
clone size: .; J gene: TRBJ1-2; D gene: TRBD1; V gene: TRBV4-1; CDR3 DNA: TGCGCCAGCAGCCAAGGACCAGGGGGTGATGGCTACACCTTC; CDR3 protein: CASSQGPGGDGYTF
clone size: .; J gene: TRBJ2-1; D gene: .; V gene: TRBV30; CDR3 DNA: TGTGCCTGGAACGGCGACGAAACTAGTGATGAGCAGTTCTTC; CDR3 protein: CAWNGDETSDEQFF
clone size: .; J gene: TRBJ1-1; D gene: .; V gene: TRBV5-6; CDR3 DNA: TGTGCCAGCATCTCCGGTAACACTGAAGCTTTCTTT; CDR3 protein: CASISGNTEAFF
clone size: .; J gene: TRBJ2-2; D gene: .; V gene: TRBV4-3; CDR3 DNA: TGCGCCAGCAGCCAATCGATAGGGGGAGTCGGCGGGGAGCTGTTTTTT; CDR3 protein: CASSQSIGGVGGELFF
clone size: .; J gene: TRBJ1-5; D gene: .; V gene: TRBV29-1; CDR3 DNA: TGCAGCGTTGAAGCCCCAAATCAGCCCCAGCATTTT; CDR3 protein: CSVEAPNQPQHF